Below are 8 T cell receptor beta chains sequenced from a single sample in a study of T cells after posttransplantation cyclophosphamide. The data were produced by immunoSEQ multiplex PCR, yet TCRdb's version contains in-frame clones alone and is incomplete. The sample holds more than 35,000 clones, and no clone turns up only once. Material for sequencing was PBMCs. The receptors derive from a man aged 45-65 years in good health, CMV-negative, and a related stem cell transplant donor.

This clone showed up many times. This rearrangement joins TRBV6-1 to TRBJ2-2; D might be TRBD2 (5 bases). Germline values: CDR1 MNHNS, CDR2 SASEGT. The V gene lost 3 bases and the J gene lost 1 base, with 18 bases spanning the gap. CDR3 length: 18 amino acids. The CDR3 protein is CASSDPDLLEWNTGELFF. The CDR3 region has the DNA TGTGCCAGCAGTGACCCGGACTTACTCGAATGGAACACCGGGGAGCTGTTTTTT.

The table lists this clone with many counts. The gene calls are TRBV6-5 and TRBJ2-1, with 9 bases matching TRBD1. This CDR3 comprises 15 residues. V lost 6 bases, J lost 5 bases, and 8 bases stayed unmatched. Germline lookup yields CDR1 MNHEY and CDR2 SVGAGI. The CDR3 DNA sequence: TGTGCCAGCAGCCGGAACAGGGGGCTGGACAATGAGCAGTTCTTC. This gives the protein CASSRNRGLDNEQFF.

This clone has ten or more counts. V gene TRBV7-6 combines with J gene TRBJ2-7; possibly TRBD2 for D (6 bases). In germline, CDR1 is SGHVS, CDR2 FNYEAQ. This CDR3 has 13 residues. V was cut by 3 bases and J by 3 bases, with 9 bases left in between. DNA for the CDR3: TGTGCCAGCAGCTTGACGGGAGTCTACGAGCAGTACTTC. It encodes CASSLTGVYEQYF. The full variable domain, its missing parts supplied by reference TRBV7-6 and TRBJ2-7, is GAGVSQSPRYKVTKRGQDVALRCDPISGHVSLYWYRQALGQGPEFLTYFNYEAQQDKSGLPNDRFSAERPEGSISTLTIQRTEQRDSAMYRCASSLTGVYEQYFGPGTRLTVT.

This clone has a count of ten or more. The chain is built from TRBV2 and TRBJ2-7; D gene unclear. The CDR3 spans 16 residues. Per the germline V gene, CDR1 is SNHLY and CDR2 is FYNNEI. The V end lost 3 bases, the J end lost 0 bases, and 15 bases lay between the germline ends. CDR3 nucleotides: TGTGCCAGCAGTGAGCAGCGCATCGCCTACTCCTACGAGCAGTACTTC. Translated, it gives CASSEQRIAYSYEQYF.

Only a few counts were recorded for this clone. The rearrangement joins TRBV6-5 to TRBJ1-2; D not resolved. The ends were cut back, 6 bases at V and 0 bases at J, with 11 bases in the middle. The CDR3 is 14 residues long. The germline V gene has CDR1 MNHEY and CDR2 SVGAGI. The CDR3 region is CASSESLANYGYTF. CDR3 nucleotides: TGTGCCAGCAGCGAGTCATTAGCTAACTATGGCTACACCTTC.

This clone was found many times. The chain employs TRBV15 and TRBJ1-2; D perhaps matches TRBD1 (6 bases). Trimming removed 1 base from V and 4 bases from J, with 13 bases in between. The V gene's germline CDR1 is LNHNV and CDR2 YYDKDF (reference sequence). The CDR3 covers 15 residues. CDR3 sequence reads: CATSRARQDSYGYTF. CDR3 DNA sequence: TGTGCCACCAGCAGAGCAAGACAGGACAGCTATGGCTACACCTTC.

In its sample, this clone was seen many times. This chain joins TRBV4-1 and TRBJ2-3; a weak D match, TRBD2 (5 bases). From germline, CDR1 is MGHRA and CDR2 YSYEKL. The CDR3 is 13 amino acids. The ends were cut back, 4 bases at V and 4 bases at J, with 9 bases in the middle. The CDR3 sequence is CASSPLASDTQYF. CDR3 DNA: TGCGCCAGCAGCCCCCTAGCCTCAGATACGCAGTATTTT.

This clone was detected ten times or more. The V and J genes are TRBV27 and TRBJ1-1; weak D call: TRBD1 (6 bases). V dropped 5 bases and J dropped 3 bases, with 13 bases sitting between them. The CDR3 extends over 14 amino acids. Germline V gene sequence: CDR1 MNHEY, CDR2 SMNVEV (reference sequence). In DNA form, the CDR3 reads TGTGCCAGCAGTCTCGGGACACTTTACACTGAAGCTTTCTTT. Its protein product is CASSLGTLYTEAFF.